Shown below are 13 T cell receptor beta chains from a single sample sequenced in a study of identical twins. TCRdb re-called the 5' RACE reads through MiXCR, storing one row per CDR3 protein. The sample contains about 280,000 distinct CDR3 sequences, more than 6.5% of which appear only once. Another study also made use of these data, one on yellow fever vaccine responses in identical twins.

The sample taken for sequencing was memory (CD45RO+) T cells sorted from blood. These receptors were taken from a woman under 30 in good health.

The CDR3 loop reads CASNIYGGYNEQFF. The CDR3 coding sequence is TGTGCCAGCAACATCTACGGGGGGTACAATGAGCAGTTCTTC. The chain links TRBV7-8 to TRBJ2-1; TRBD2 matches 7 bases. There are 14 residues in the CDR3. Per the germline V gene, CDR1 is SGHVS and CDR2 is FQNEAQ. The V segment lost 7 bases and the J segment 4 bases; nucleotides outside the gene matches: 7.

In its sample, this clonotype was seen a few times. The rearrangement uses TRBV6-2 or TRBV6-3 and TRBJ2-3; possibly TRBD2 for D (6 bases). The CDR3 is 14 amino acids. Per the germline V gene, CDR1 is MNHEY and CDR2 is SVGEGT. V lost 2 bases, J lost 3 bases, and 9 bases lay in between. The CDR3 sequence: CASSYGTPTDTQYF. DNA for the CDR3: TGTGCCAGCAGTTACGGGACTCCGACAGATACGCAGTATTTT.

In its sample, this clonotype was seen a few times. This chain uses TRBV4-1 with TRBJ1-5; D unresolved. The V end was cut by 1 base, the J end by 2 bases, with 9 bases between. The germline V gene encodes CDR1 MGHRA and CDR2 YSYEKL. This CDR3 has 15 residues. The CDR3 protein is CASSQGRRGNQPQHF. The CDR3 DNA reads TGCGCCAGCAGCCAAGGTCGGCGTGGCAATCAGCCCCAGCATTTT.

This clonotype was detected a few times. The V and J genes are TRBV5-1 and TRBJ2-5; 10 bases are a match to TRBD2. J was trimmed by 5 bases and V by 8 bases; bases with no gene match: 24. The CDR3 sequence is 19 residues long. Germline CDR1 is SGHRS and CDR2 is YFSETQ. This CDR3 is CASQPFPSGGLRVWETQYF. CDR3 DNA sequence: TGCGCCAGTCAACCCTTCCCTAGCGGGGGTCTAAGGGTGTGGGAGACCCAGTACTTC.

This clonotype was observed a few times. The chain combines TRBV18 with TRBJ2-7; 8 positions match TRBD2. The CDR3 runs 15 residues. CDR1 KGHSH and CDR2 LQKENI come from the germline V gene. V shed 1 base and J 1 base; nucleotides not matched to a gene: 3. The CDR3 loop reads CASSPLGLGSYEQYF. The CDR3 coding sequence is TGTGCCAGCTCACCACTGGGACTAGGTTCCTACGAGCAGTACTTC.

The chain recombines TRBV5-1 with TRBJ2-3; the match to TRBD2 covers 9 bases. This CDR3 comprises 20 residues. The junction had 22 bases not matched to a gene; V was cut back by 6 bases and J by 2 bases. Germline assignment: CDR1 SGHRS and CDR2 YFSETQ. The DNA of the CDR3 is TGCGCCAGCACCTCCGGGGGCGGGAGGGCTTACCCGCCCACCACAGATACGCAGTATTTT. Amino acid sequence: CASTSGGGRAYPPTTDTQYF.

This clonotype was seen at least ten times. The chain carries TRBV24-1 and TRBJ1-4; D is uncertain. The CDR3 contains 15 residues. Germline V CDR1 and CDR2: KGHDR, SFDVKD. With 5 bases removed from V and 3 bases from J, the gap between germline ends came to 12 bases. CDR3 loop: CATSAPNGPNEKLFF. CDR3 nucleotides: TGTGCCACCAGTGCCCCGAACGGACCTAATGAAAAACTGTTTTTT.

This clonotype was found many times. This chain links TRBV3-1 with TRBJ2-3; 10 positions match TRBD2. CDR3 length equals 18 residues. CDR1 is LGHDT and CDR2 is YNNKEL in the germline V gene (reference sequence). V shed 1 base and J 5 bases; nucleotides not matched to a gene: 12. The CDR3 is CASSQVMGSGGAVDTQYF. CDR3 sequence (DNA): TGTGCCAGCAGCCAAGTAATGGGGAGCGGGGGGGCGGTAGATACGCAGTATTTT.

The chain recombines TRBV5-1 with TRBJ1-2; D remains unclear. This CDR3 is 14 amino acids long. Per germline, CDR1 SGHRS and CDR2 YFSETQ. V dropped 0 bases and J dropped 8 bases, with 14 bases sitting between them. CDR3 in DNA: TGCGCCAGCAGCTTGGGTTCGGCCTCGGGGGGCTACACCTTC. Residues: CASSLGSASGGYTF.

This clonotype was detected many times. The rearrangement links TRBV28 to TRBJ2-6; D possibly uses TRBD1 or TRBD2 (5 bases each). V shed 5 bases and J shed 4 bases, with 15 bases lying between them. The germline gives CDR1 MDHEN, CDR2 SYDVKM. The CDR3 consists of 16 residues. This CDR3 is CASSIPSGTGANVLTF. CDR3 nucleotides: TGTGCCAGCAGTATTCCCTCAGGGACGGGGGCCAACGTCCTGACTTTC.

This clonotype has a count of ten or more. This chain uses TRBV5-1 with TRBJ2-2; D unclear. This CDR3 is built from 14 residues. Germline-derived CDR1 and CDR2 are SGHRS and YFSETQ. V was pared by 0 bases and J by 3 bases, with 6 bases between. CDR3 amino acids: CASSLVMDTGELFF. The CDR3 nucleotides read TGCGCCAGCAGCTTGGTAATGGACACCGGGGAGCTGTTTTTT.

This clonotype has more than one count but fewer than ten. It is likely a read error, because the conserved phenylalanine at the end of the CDR3 is missing. The chain joins TRBV3-1 to TRBJ2-1; 12 bases line up with TRBD2. The CDR3 consists of 19 residues. In germline, CDR1 is LGHDT, CDR2 YNNKEL (reference sequence). Trimming removed 2 bases from V and 1 base from J; junction bases left unmatched: 9. The CDR3 loop is CASSQIRTSGTGSYNEQFL. DNA of the CDR3: TGTGCCAGCAGCCAAATAAGGACTAGCGGGACTGGGTCCTACAATGAGCAGTTCCTC.

In its sample, this clonotype was seen a few times. This chain connects TRBV28 to TRBJ1-1; tentative D call: TRBD1 (5 bases). V was clipped by 1 base and J by 2 bases, with 17 bases between them. CDR1 MDHEN and CDR2 SYDVKM come from the germline V gene. The CDR3 runs 17 residues. CDR3 sequence reads: CASSLSADQGRNTEAFF. Written as DNA, the CDR3 is TGTGCCAGCAGTTTATCAGCCGACCAGGGCCGCAACACTGAAGCTTTCTTT.